Following are 23 T cell receptor beta chains from one sample sequenced in a study of PD-1 blockade in classical Hodgkin lymphoma. Sequencing used immunoSEQ multiplex PCR; TCRdb keeps in-frame clones, though not all of them. The sample yields 120,000 to 150,000 clones, approximately 72% seen once. All patients experienced relapse after autologous stem cell transplantation, and brentuximab vedotin exposure was variable. The material sequenced was peripheral blood mononuclear cells (PBMCs), taken before the second cycle of nivolumab. These TCRs come from a human donor with classical Hodgkin lymphoma.

V is TRBV6-1 and J is TRBJ1-2; D call uncertain. Germline-derived CDR1 and CDR2 are MNHNS and SASEGT. V was clipped by 5 bases and J by 7 bases, with 14 bases between them. This CDR3 comprises 13 residues. CDR3 sequence: CASSRLLGSGYTF. CDR3 in DNA: TGTGCCAGCAGTCGGCTTCTGGGCTCTGGCTACACCTTC.

The J gene is TRBJ2-5, the V gene TRBV27; D is tentatively TRBD1 or TRBD2 (7 bases each). The CDR3 spans 13 residues. Trimming took off 5 bases at V and 5 bases at J, with 12 bases between the two ends. The germline gives CDR1 MNHEY, CDR2 SMNVEV (reference sequence). CDR3 sequence (DNA): TGTGCCAGCAGTCCCAGGGGGGGGGAGACCCAGTACTTC. Amino acid sequence: CASSPRGGETQYF.

The V gene is TRBV27, the J gene TRBJ2-3, with TRBD2 matching over 7 bases. Germline V gene data show CDR1 as MNHEY and CDR2 as SMNVEV (reference sequence). The trim removed 5 bases at V and 1 base at J, leaving 6 bases unmatched. The CDR3 spans 15 residues. The CDR3 bases are TGTGCCAGCAGTAACCGGGGGGAGGGCACAGATACGCAGTATTTT. Its protein product is CASSNRGEGTDTQYF.

The CDR3 loop is CASSYWTSGALYEQYF. CDR3 nucleotides: TGTGCCAGCAGTTATTGGACTAGCGGGGCCCTCTACGAGCAGTACTTC. The V and J genes are TRBV7-8 and TRBJ2-7, with 12 bases identical to TRBD2. With 6 bases clipped from V and 3 bases from J, the junction kept 9 bases outside the gene matches. Germline lookup yields CDR1 SGHVS and CDR2 FQNEAQ. The length of the CDR3 is 16 residues.

This clone was seen a handful of times. J is TRBJ2-7 and V is TRBV25-1, with TRBD2 identical over 8 bases. The CDR3 is made up of 13 amino acids. V trimming: 5 bases; J trimming: 1 base; junction bases outside the gene matches: 1. The V gene's germline CDR1 is MGHDK and CDR2 SYGVNS. This CDR3 reads CASSLAGSYEQYF. CDR3 bases: TGTGCCAGCAGTCTAGCGGGTTCCTACGAGCAGTACTTC.

This chain connects TRBV2 to TRBJ1-4; no clear D. The CDR3 sequence is 12 residues long. V was shortened by 4 bases and J by 8 bases, with 8 bases between the two germline ends. CDR1 and CDR2 (germline): SNHLY, FYNNEI. This CDR3 reads CASSVQREKLFF. The CDR3 region has the DNA TGTGCCAGCAGTGTACAAAGGGAAAAACTGTTTTTT.

The chain combines TRBV5-1 with TRBJ2-5, with D possibly matching TRBD2 (5 bases). The CDR3 extends over 15 amino acids. In germline, CDR1 is SGHRS, CDR2 YFSETQ. Trimming stripped 0 bases from V and 4 bases from J, with 13 bases between. The CDR3 protein is CASSLETAGGETQYF. In DNA, the CDR3 is TGCGCCAGCAGCTTGGAGACGGCTGGAGGAGAGACCCAGTACTTC.

The chain recombines TRBV7-9 with TRBJ2-7; D is uncertain. The germline V gene encodes CDR1 SEHNR and CDR2 FQNEAQ (reference sequence). Trimming took off 6 bases at V and 6 bases at J, with 21 bases between the two ends. CDR3 length: 15 amino acids. The CDR3 DNA follows: TGTGCCAGCAGTCCCTTCGACCTACAAGGGCTCGAGCAGTACTTC. Its translation: CASSPFDLQGLEQYF.

The genes are TRBV20-1 and TRBJ2-7; D is uncertain. Germline V gene lookup returns CDR1 DFQATT and CDR2 SNEGSKA (reference sequence). The V and J ends lost 3 bases and 4 bases respectively, with 7 bases between them. The CDR3 covers 11 residues. CDR3 sequence: CSARESYEQYF. As DNA, the CDR3 is TGCAGTGCTAGGGAATCTTACGAGCAGTACTTC.

The chain combines TRBV19 with TRBJ2-7; 7 bases line up with TRBD2. V shed 3 bases and J 2 bases; nucleotides not matched to a gene: 7. The CDR3 spans 15 residues. Germline values: CDR1 LNHDA, CDR2 SQIVND (reference sequence). CDR3 region: CASSISGAYAYEQYF. For the CDR3, the DNA is TGTGCCAGTAGTATCAGCGGGGCGTACGCCTACGAGCAGTACTTC.

The chain employs TRBV6-5 and TRBJ2-1; a possible D gene is TRBD2 (5 bases). Trimming took off 1 base at V and 6 bases at J, with 7 bases between the two ends. Germline CDR1 is MNHEY and CDR2 is SVGAGI. The CDR3 length is 13 residues. The CDR3 region has the DNA TGTGCCAGCAGTTACTACGGAGGCAATGAGCAGTTCTTC. Its translation: CASSYYGGNEQFF.

The gene calls are TRBV28 and TRBJ1-2, with a tentative D call TRBD1 (5 bases). Germline assignment: CDR1 MDHEN and CDR2 SYDVKM. The CDR3 has 14 amino acids. Trimming pared 3 bases from V and 4 bases from J, leaving 12 bases between. The CDR3 loop reads CASSFQGFVYGYTF. The CDR3 bases are TGTGCCAGCAGTTTTCAGGGATTCGTCTATGGCTACACCTTC.

The gene calls are TRBV10-3 and TRBJ1-4; 9 nucleotides align to TRBD1. CDR1 and CDR2 (germline): ENHRY, SYGVKD. The CDR3 sequence is 13 residues long. V lost 6 bases, J lost 6 bases, and 2 bases stayed unmatched. DNA for the CDR3: TGTGCCATCAGCCGGGACAGGGATGAAAAACTGTTTTTT. This gives the protein CAISRDRDEKLFF.

This chain uses TRBV5-4 with TRBJ2-1; 9 bases are shared with TRBD2. The CDR3 extends over 16 amino acids. V shed 4 bases and J 8 bases; nucleotides not matched to a gene: 13. Germline assignment: CDR1 SGHNT and CDR2 YYREEE (reference sequence). The CDR3 here is CASSPPPGTSLHEQFF. CDR3 nucleotides: TGTGCCAGCAGCCCCCCTCCCGGGACTAGCCTTCATGAGCAGTTCTTC.

The V and J genes are TRBV19 and TRBJ1-5; 7 bases are shared with TRBD1. V was pared by 4 bases and J by 3 bases, with 6 bases of the junction left unmatched. Germline-derived CDR1 and CDR2 are LNHDA and SQIVND (reference sequence). This CDR3 has 15 amino acids. CDR3 coding DNA: TGTGCCAGTAGTAGCCGGACAGGCTACAATCAGCCCCAGCATTTT. Its protein is CASSSRTGYNQPQHF.

The chain employs TRBV30 and TRBJ1-6; unclear D gene. Trimming removed 0 bases from V and 7 bases from J, with 10 bases in between. The CDR3 loop spans 14 amino acids. Germline CDR1 and CDR2: GTSNPN and SVGIG (reference sequence). The CDR3 is CAWSVTAMNSPLHF. For the CDR3, the DNA is TGTGCCTGGAGTGTTACAGCGATGAATTCACCCCTCCACTTT. The full variable domain, with the rest looked up from reference TRBV30 and TRBJ1-6, is SQTIHQWPATLVQPVGSPLSLECTVEGTSNPNLYWYRQAAGRGLQLLFYSVGIGQISSEVPQNLSASRPQDRQFILSSKKLLLSDSGFYLCAWSVTAMNSPLHFGNGTRLTVT.

This clone has a single count. The chain has TRBV6-5 and TRBJ2-1; D gene ambiguous. The CDR3 covers 11 residues. Trimming pared 7 bases from V and 9 bases from J, leaving 10 bases between. Germline V gene data show CDR1 as MNHEY and CDR2 as SVGAGI. The CDR3 reads CASNVLGEQFF. The CDR3 region has the DNA TGTGCCAGCAATGTCTTGGGTGAGCAGTTCTTC.

The J gene is TRBJ1-2, the V gene TRBV6-5; D is perhaps TRBD1 (5 bases). Trimming shortened V by 5 bases and J by 8 bases, and 9 bases separated the two germline ends. Germline assignment: CDR1 MNHEY and CDR2 SVGAGI. The CDR3 contains 11 residues. For the CDR3, the DNA is TGTGCCAGCAGTAAAGGGGCGGGCTACACCTTC. Translating gives CASSKGAGYTF.

This clone was counted a few times. The CDR3 region has the DNA TGTGCCAGCAGTTATCGAGAGACCCAGTACTTC. Protein sequence: CASSYRETQYF. This chain links TRBV7-9 with TRBJ2-5; D gene uncertain. Per the germline V gene, CDR1 is SEHNR and CDR2 is FQNEAQ (reference sequence). This CDR3 is 11 amino acids long. V was pared by 6 bases and J by 4 bases, with 6 bases between.

The CDR3 sequence is CASSLLLAGYTF. DNA of the CDR3: TGTGCCAGCAGCTTATTGTTGGCTGGCTACACCTTC. The chain carries TRBV7-9 and TRBJ1-2; D remains unclear. This CDR3 spans 12 amino acids. Trimming pared 2 bases from V and 7 bases from J, leaving 8 bases between. Germline CDR1 and CDR2: SEHNR and FQNEAQ (reference sequence).

V and J are TRBV19 and TRBJ2-2; 14 nucleotides match TRBD2. Germline lookup yields CDR1 LNHDA and CDR2 SQIVND (reference sequence). The ends lost 2 bases at V and 5 bases at J; junction bases unmatched: 13. The CDR3 consists of 20 residues. The CDR3 sequence is CASSIRFYGTSGSVTGELFF. DNA for the CDR3: TGTGCCAGTAGTATAAGGTTTTACGGGACTAGCGGGAGTGTAACCGGGGAGCTGTTTTTT.

There are many counts of this clone. The CDR3 reads CASSPGSTGELFF. CDR3 nucleotides: TGTGCCAGCTCACCAGGCAGTACCGGGGAGCTGTTTTTT. V gene TRBV18 combines with J gene TRBJ2-2; D remains ambiguous. The CDR3 extends over 13 amino acids. V lost 2 bases to trimming and J lost 5 bases, with 6 bases between them. Germline values: CDR1 KGHSH, CDR2 LQKENI.

Concerning this clone itself: In the same sample, other DNA sequences code for this CDR3. This chain connects TRBV18 to TRBJ2-5, with D unclear. Per germline, CDR1 KGHSH and CDR2 LQKENI. Trimming took 3 bases from V and 2 from J, leaving 7 bases between them. This CDR3 has 13 residues. The CDR3 loop reads CASSPAVQETQYF. The CDR3 DNA reads TGTGCCAGCTCACCCGCCGTACAAGAGACCCAGTACTTC. Using reference TRBV18 and TRBJ2-5 for the parts outside the CDR3, the full variable domain is NAGVMQNPRHLVRRRGQEARLRCSPMKGHSHVYWYRQLPEEGLKFMVYLQKENIIDESGMPKERFSAEFPKEGPSILRIQQVVRGDSAAYFCASSPAVQETQYFGPGTRLLVL.